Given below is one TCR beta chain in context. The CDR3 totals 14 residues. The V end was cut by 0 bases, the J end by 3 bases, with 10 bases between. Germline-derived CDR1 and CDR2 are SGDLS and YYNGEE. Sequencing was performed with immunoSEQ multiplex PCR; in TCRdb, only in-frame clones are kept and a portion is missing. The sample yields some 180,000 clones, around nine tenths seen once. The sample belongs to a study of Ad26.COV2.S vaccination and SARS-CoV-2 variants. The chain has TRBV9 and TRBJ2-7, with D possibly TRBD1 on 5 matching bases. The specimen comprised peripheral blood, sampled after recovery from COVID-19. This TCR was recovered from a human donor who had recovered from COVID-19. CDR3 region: CASSVDHQGYEQYF. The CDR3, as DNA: TGTGCCAGCAGCGTAGACCACCAGGGCTACGAGCAGTACTTC.